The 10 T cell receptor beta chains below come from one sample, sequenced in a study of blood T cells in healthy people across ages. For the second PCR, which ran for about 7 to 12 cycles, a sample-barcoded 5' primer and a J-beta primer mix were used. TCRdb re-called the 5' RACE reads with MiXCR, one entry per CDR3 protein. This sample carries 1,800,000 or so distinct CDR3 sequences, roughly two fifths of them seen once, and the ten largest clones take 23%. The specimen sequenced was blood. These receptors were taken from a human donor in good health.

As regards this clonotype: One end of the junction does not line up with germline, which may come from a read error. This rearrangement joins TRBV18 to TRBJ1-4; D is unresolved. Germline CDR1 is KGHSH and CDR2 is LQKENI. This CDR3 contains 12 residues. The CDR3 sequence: CACSATNEKLFF. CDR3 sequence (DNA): TGTGCCTGCTCAGCAACTAATGAAAAACTGTTTTTT.

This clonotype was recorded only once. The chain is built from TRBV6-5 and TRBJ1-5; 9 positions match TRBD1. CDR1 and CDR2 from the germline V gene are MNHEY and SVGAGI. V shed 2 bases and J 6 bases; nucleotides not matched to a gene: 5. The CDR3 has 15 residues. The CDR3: CASSYTGGRGQPQHF. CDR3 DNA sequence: TGTGCCAGCAGTTACACAGGGGGCCGGGGTCAGCCCCAGCATTTT.

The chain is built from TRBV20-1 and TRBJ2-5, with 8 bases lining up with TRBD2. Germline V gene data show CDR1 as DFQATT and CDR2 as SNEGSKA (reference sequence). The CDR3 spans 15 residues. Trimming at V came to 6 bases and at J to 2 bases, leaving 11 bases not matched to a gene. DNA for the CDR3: TGCAGTGCCCAGGGACGAGCGGGGGCGCAAGAGACCCAGTACTTC. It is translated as CSAQGRAGAQETQYF.

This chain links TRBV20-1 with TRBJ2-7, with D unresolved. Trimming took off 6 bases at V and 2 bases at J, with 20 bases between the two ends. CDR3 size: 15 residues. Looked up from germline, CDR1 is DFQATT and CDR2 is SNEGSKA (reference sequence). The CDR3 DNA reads TGCAGTGCCATTCACCCTGGATCAGCGACCTACGAGCAGTACTTC. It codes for CSAIHPGSATYEQYF.

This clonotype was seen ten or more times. CDR3 DNA sequence: TGTGCCAGCAGCTACAGGGGGAGGAATCAGCCCCAGCATTTT. It encodes CASSYRGRNQPQHF. J is TRBJ1-5 and V is TRBV7-9, with TRBD1 matching 8 bases. The CDR3 runs 14 residues. V dropped 4 bases and J dropped 4; count of bases not matched to a gene: 3. The germline V gene encodes CDR1 SEHNR and CDR2 FQNEAQ (reference sequence).

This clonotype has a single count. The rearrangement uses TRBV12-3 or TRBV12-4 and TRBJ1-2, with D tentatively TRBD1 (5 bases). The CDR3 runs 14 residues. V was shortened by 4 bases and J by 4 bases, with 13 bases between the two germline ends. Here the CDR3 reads CASSSRDWLYGYTF. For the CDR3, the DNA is TGTGCCAGCAGTTCCCGGGACTGGCTCTATGGCTACACCTTC.

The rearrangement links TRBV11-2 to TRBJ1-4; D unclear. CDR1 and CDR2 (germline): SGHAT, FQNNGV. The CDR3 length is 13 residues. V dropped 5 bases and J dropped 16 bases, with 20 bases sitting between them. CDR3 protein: CASSQSAFGEQFF. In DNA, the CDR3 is TGTGCCAGCAGCCAATCAGCCTTCGGTGAACAGTTTTTT. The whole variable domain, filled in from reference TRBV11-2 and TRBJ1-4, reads EAGVAQSPRYKIIEKRQSVAFWCNPISGHATLYWYQQILGQGPKLLIQFQNNGVVDDSQLPKDRFSAERLKGVDSTLKIQPAKLEDSAVYLCASSQSAFGEQFFGSGTQLSVL.

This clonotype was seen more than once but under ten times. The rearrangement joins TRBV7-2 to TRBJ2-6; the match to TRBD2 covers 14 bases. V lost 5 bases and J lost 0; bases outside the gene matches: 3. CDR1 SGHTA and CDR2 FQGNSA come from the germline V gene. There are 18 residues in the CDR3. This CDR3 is CASSQTSGGASGANVLTF. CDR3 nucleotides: TGTGCCAGCAGCCAGACTAGCGGGGGGGCCTCTGGGGCCAACGTCCTGACTTTC.

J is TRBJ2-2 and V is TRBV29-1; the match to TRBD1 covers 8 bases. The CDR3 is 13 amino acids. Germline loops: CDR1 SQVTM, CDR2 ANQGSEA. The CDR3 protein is CSVPLQGAGELFF. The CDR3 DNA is TGCAGTGTTCCCTTACAGGGGGCCGGGGAGCTGTTTTTT.

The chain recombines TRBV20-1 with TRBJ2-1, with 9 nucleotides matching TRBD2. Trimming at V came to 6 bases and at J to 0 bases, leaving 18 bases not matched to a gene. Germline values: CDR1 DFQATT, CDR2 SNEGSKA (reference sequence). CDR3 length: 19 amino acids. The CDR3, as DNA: TGCAGTGCGGAACCACGCGGGGGGGCGAGGTTTAGCTCCTACAATGAGCAGTTCTTC. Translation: CSAEPRGGARFSSYNEQFF.